This T cell receptor beta chain originates from a study of shared clonotypes between healthy human individuals. Of note for this clone: The antigen remains undetermined.

Germline lookup yields CDR1 SGHKS and CDR2 YYEKEE (reference sequence). The CDR3 contains 12 residues. With 1 base removed from V and 5 bases from J, the gap between germline ends came to 6 bases. TCRdb's copy holds only in-frame clones and misses some; the assay was immunoSEQ multiplex PCR. Among roughly 480,000 clones, less than 80% were seen once, and the ten largest hold roughly 12%. Study observations and caveats: Sequencing depth was expected to influence donor clonotype sharing.

The sample taken for sequencing was PBMCs. The clonotype comes from a woman aged 40-49 years in good health. Some clones in this sample may be carry-over from other donors' samples. The genes are TRBV5-5 and TRBJ1-1; D gene ambiguous. The CDR3 coding sequence is TGTGCCAGCAGCTTGATAGGGACTGAAGCTTTCTTT. This codes for CASSLIGTEAFF.